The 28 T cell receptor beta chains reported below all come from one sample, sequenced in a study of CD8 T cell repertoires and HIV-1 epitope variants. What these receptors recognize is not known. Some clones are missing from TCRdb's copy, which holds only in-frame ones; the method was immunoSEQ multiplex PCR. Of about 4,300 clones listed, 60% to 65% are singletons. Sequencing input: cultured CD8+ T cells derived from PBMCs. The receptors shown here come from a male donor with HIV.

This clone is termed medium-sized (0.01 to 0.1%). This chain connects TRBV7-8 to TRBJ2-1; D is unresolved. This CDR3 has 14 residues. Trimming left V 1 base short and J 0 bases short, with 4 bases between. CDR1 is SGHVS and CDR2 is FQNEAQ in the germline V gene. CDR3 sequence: CASSLDSSYNEQFF. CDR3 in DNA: TGTGCCAGCAGCTTAGATAGCTCCTACAATGAGCAGTTCTTC.

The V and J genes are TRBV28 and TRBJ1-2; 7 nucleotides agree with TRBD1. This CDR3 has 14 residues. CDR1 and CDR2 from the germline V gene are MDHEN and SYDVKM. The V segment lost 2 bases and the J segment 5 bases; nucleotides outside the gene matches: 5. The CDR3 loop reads CASSLKGARYGYTF. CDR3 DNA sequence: TGTGCCAGCAGTTTAAAGGGGGCGAGATATGGCTACACCTTC.

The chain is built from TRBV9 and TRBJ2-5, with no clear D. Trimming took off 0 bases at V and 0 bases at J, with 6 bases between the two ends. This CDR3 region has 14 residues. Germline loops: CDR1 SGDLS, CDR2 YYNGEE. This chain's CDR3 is CASSVGDYQETQYF. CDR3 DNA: TGTGCCAGCAGCGTAGGCGACTACCAAGAGACCCAGTACTTC.

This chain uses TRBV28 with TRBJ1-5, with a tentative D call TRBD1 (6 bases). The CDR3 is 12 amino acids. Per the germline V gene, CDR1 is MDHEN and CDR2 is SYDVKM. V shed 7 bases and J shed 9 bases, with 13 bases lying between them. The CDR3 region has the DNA TGTGCCAGCACCACACCCAGGGGGCCCCAGCATTTT. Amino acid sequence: CASTTPRGPQHF. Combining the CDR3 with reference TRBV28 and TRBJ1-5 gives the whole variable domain DVKVTQSSRYLVKRTGEKVFLECVQDMDHENMFWYRQDPGLGLRLIYFSYDVKMKEKGDIPEGYSVSREKKERFSLILESASTNQTSMYLCASTTPRGPQHFGDGTRLSIL.

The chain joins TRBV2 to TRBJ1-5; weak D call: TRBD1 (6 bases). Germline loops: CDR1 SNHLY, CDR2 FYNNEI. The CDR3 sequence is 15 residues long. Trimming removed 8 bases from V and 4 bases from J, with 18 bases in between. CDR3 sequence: CASDEGVTLNQPQHF. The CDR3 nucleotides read TGTGCCAGCGATGAGGGGGTCACCCTAAATCAGCCCCAGCATTTT.

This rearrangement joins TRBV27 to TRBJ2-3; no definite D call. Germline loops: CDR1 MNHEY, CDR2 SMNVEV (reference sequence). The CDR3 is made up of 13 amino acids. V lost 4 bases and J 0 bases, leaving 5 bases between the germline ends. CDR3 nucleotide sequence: TGTGCCAGCAGTTGGGTGAGCACAGATACGCAGTATTTT. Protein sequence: CASSWVSTDTQYF.

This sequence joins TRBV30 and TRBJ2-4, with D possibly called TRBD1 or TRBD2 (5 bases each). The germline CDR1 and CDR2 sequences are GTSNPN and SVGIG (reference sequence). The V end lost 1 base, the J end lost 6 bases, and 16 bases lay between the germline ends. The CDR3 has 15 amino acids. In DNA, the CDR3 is TGTGCCTGGAGTGCCGGGTCCGGGGCGGGAAACATTCAGTACTTC. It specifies CAWSAGSGAGNIQYF.

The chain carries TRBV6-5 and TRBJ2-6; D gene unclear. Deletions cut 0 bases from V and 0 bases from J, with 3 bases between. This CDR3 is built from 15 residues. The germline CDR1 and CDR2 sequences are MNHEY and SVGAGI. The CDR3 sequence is CASSYSFSGANVLTF. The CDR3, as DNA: TGTGCCAGCAGTTACTCCTTCTCTGGGGCCAACGTCCTGACTTTC.

DNA for the CDR3: TGTGCCAGCAGTTCCTGGACAGGGAGCACTGAAGCTTTCTTT. The encoded protein is CASSSWTGSTEAFF. This chain uses TRBV28 with TRBJ1-1; 8 nucleotides align to TRBD1. Unmatched junction bases numbered 5, after V lost 4 bases and J lost 4 bases. This CDR3 is 14 amino acids long. Germline V gene data show CDR1 as MDHEN and CDR2 as SYDVKM. Together with reference TRBV28 and TRBJ1-1, the CDR3 gives the full variable domain: DVKVTQSSRYLVKRTGEKVFLECVQDMDHENMFWYRQDPGLGLRLIYFSYDVKMKEKGDIPEGYSVSREKKERFSLILESASTNQTSMYLCASSSWTGSTEAFFGQGTRLTVV.

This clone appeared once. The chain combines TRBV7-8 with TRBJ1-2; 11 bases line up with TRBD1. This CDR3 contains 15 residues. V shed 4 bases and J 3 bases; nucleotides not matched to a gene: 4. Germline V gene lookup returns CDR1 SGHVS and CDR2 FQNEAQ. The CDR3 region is CASSSRTGGYYGYTF. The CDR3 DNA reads TGTGCCAGCAGCTCCCGGACAGGGGGCTACTATGGCTACACCTTC.

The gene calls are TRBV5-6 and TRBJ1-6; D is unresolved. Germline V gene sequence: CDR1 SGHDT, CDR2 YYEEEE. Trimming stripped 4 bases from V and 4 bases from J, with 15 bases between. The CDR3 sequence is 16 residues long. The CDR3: CASSQGGVSYNSPLHF. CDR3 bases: TGTGCCAGCAGCCAAGGCGGGGTATCATATAATTCACCCCTCCACTTT.

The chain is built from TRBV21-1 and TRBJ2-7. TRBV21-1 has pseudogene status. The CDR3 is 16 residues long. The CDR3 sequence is CASSRVMLHVLDEQYF. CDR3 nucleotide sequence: TGTGCCAGCAGTAGGGTAATGCTACACGTGTTAGACGAGCAGTACTTC.

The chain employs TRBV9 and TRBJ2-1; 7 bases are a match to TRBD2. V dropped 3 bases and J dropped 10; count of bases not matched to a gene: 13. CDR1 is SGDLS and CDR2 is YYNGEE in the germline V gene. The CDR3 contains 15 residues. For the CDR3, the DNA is TGTGCCAGCAGCGGGGCCGGGACTACCCTTGGGGAGCAGTTCTTC. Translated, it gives CASSGAGTTLGEQFF.

The CDR3 region is CASSRQGLADQETQYF. The CDR3, as DNA: TGTGCCAGCAGCCGACAGGGACTAGCGGACCAAGAGACCCAGTACTTC. The genes are TRBV7-2 and TRBJ2-5, with 11 positions matching TRBD2. The junction had 5 bases not matched to a gene; V was cut back by 5 bases and J by 0 bases. Germline V lookup: CDR1 SGHTA, CDR2 FQGNSA. The CDR3 loop spans 16 amino acids. The complete variable domain, with remaining parts taken from reference TRBV7-2 and TRBJ2-5, reads GAGVSQSPSNKVTEKGKDVELRCDPISGHTALYWYRQSLGQGLEFLIYFQGNSAPDKSGLPSDRFSAERTGGSVSTLTIQRTQQEDSAVYLCASSRQGLADQETQYFGPGTRLLVL.

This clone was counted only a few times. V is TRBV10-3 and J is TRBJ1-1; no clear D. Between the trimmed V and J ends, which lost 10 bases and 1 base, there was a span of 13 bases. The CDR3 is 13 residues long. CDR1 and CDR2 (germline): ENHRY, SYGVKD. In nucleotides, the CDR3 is TGTGCCACCCAAGACCATACGAACACTGAAGCTTTCTTT. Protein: CATQDHTNTEAFF.

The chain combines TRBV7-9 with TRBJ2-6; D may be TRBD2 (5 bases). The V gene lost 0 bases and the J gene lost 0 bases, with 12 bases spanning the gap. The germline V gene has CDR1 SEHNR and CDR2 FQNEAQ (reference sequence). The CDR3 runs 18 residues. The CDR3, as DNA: TGTGCCAGCAGCTTAGCGTCGGGAAAGGGCTCTGGGGCCAACGTCCTGACTTTC. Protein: CASSLASGKGSGANVLTF.

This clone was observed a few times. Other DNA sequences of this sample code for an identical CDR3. The CDR3 coding sequence is TGTGCCATCAGTGAAGGCGACACTGAAGCTTTCTTT. Translation gives CAISEGDTEAFF. The chain couples TRBV10-3 to TRBJ1-1, with D unresolved. Trimming left V 3 bases short and J 3 bases short, with 5 bases between. Per the germline V gene, CDR1 is ENHRY and CDR2 is SYGVKD. The CDR3 extends over 12 amino acids.

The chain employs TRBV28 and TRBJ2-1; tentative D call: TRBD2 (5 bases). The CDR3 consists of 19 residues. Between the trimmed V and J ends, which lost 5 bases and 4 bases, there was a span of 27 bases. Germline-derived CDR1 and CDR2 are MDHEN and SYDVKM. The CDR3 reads CASSGQLDKAEELYNEQFF. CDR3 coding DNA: TGTGCCAGCAGTGGGCAATTGGATAAAGCGGAGGAGCTGTACAATGAGCAGTTCTTC. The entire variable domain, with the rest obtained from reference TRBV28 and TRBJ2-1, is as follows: DVKVTQSSRYLVKRTGEKVFLECVQDMDHENMFWYRQDPGLGLRLIYFSYDVKMKEKGDIPEGYSVSREKKERFSLILESASTNQTSMYLCASSGQLDKAEELYNEQFFGPGTRLTVL.

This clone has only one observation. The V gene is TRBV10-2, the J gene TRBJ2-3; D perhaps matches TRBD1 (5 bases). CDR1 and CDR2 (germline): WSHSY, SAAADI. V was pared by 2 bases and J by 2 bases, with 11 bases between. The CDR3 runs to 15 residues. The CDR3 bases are TGCGCCAGCAGTGAGGCGGCAGGGCTCACAGATACGCAGTATTTT. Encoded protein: CASSEAAGLTDTQYF.

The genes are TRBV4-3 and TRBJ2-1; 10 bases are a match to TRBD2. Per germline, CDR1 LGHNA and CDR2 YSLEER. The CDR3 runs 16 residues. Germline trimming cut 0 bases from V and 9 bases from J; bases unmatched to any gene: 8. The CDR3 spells CASSQDTSGGASEQFF. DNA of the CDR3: TGCGCCAGCAGCCAAGATACAAGCGGGGGGGCAAGTGAGCAGTTCTTC.

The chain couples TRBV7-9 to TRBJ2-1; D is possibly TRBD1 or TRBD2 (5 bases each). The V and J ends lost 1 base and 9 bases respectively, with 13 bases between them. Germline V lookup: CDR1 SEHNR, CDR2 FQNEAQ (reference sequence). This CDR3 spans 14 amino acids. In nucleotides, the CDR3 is TGTGCCAGCAGCTTAGTTCTGGGGGAGCCTGAGCAGTTCTTC. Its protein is CASSLVLGEPEQFF.

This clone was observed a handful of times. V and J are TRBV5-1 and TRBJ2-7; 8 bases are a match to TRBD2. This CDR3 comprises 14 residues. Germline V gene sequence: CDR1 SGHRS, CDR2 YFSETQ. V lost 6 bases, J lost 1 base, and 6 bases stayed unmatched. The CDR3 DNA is TGCGCCAGCACCGAAACGGGAGGGTCCTACGAGCAGTACTTC. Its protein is CASTETGGSYEQYF.

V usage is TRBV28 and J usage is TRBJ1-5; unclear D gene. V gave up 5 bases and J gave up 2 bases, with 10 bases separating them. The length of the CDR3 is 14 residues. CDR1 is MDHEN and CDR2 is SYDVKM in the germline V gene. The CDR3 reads CASSPQMGNQPQHF. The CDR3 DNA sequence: TGTGCCAGCAGTCCTCAAATGGGCAATCAGCCCCAGCATTTT.

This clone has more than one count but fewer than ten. The chain's CDR3 is CATSRDRGGEKLFF. The DNA for the CDR3 is TGTGCCACCAGCAGAGACAGGGGTGGGGAAAAACTGTTTTTT. This chain connects TRBV15 to TRBJ1-4; D possibly corresponds to TRBD1 (6 bases). The germline V and J ends were trimmed by 0 bases and 8 bases, with 10 bases remaining between them. Germline V gives CDR1 LNHNV, CDR2 YYDKDF (reference sequence). This CDR3 is built from 14 residues. Full variable domain (rest looked up from reference TRBV15 and TRBJ1-4): DAMVIQNPRYQVTQFGKPVTLSCSQTLNHNVMYWYQQKSSQAPKLLFHYYDKDFNNEADTPDNFQSRRPNTSFCFLDIRSPGLGDTAMYLCATSRDRGGEKLFFGSGTQLSVL.

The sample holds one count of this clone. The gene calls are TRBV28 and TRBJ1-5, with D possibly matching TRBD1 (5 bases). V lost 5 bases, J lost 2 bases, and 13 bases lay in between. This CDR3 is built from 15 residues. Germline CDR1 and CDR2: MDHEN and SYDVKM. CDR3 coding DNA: TGTGCCAGCAGTGGAGACAGTGATCGCAATCAGCCCCAGCATTTT. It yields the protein CASSGDSDRNQPQHF.

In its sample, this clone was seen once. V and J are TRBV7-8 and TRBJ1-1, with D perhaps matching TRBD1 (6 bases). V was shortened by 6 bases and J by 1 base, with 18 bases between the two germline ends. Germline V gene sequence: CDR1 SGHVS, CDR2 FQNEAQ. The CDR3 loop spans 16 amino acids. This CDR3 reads CASSSPGGFWNTEAFF. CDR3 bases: TGTGCCAGCAGTTCCCCCGGGGGCTTTTGGAACACTGAAGCTTTCTTT.

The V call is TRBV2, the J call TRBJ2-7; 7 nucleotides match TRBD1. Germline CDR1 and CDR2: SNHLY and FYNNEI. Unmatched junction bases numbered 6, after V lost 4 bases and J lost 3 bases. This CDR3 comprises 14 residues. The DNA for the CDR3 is TGTGCCAGCAGTGTGGTGGGACAGAGCTACGAGCAGTACTTC. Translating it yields CASSVVGQSYEQYF.

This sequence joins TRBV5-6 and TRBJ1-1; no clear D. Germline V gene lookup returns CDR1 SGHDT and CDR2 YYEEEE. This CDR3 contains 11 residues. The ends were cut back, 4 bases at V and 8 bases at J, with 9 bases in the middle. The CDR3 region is CASSDSEEAFF. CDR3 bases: TGTGCCAGCAGCGACTCAGAAGAAGCTTTCTTT. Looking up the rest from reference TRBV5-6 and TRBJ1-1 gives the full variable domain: DAGVTQSPTHLIKTRGQQVTLRCSPKSGHDTVSWYQQALGQGPQFIFQYYEEEERQRGNFPDRFSGHQFPNYSSELNVNALLLGDSALYLCASSDSEEAFFGQGTRLTVV.